Listed below are T cell receptor beta chains from one sample, sequenced in a study of blood T cell repertoires in COVID-19. Clones were sequenced by immunoSEQ multiplex PCR, and TCRdb holds only the in-frame ones, with some missing. Among 200,000 to 250,000 clones listed, about nine tenths were seen once. Sequenced sample: PBMCs or T cells enriched from blood (not recorded which). The receptors come from a woman aged 30 to 39 with acute COVID-19. CDR3s include the opening cysteine and the closing phenylalanine or tryptophan. Fields, in order: clone size, D gene, J gene, V gene, CDR3 DNA, CDR3 protein. D genes are given only for firm matches. Not all rows give a size; the values are once, few, many and, for expanded clones, a class.

>-|TRBD2|TRBJ2-5|TRBV18
TGTGCCAGCTCACCTCCTGGACTGGGGGGGGAGACCCAGTACTTC
CASSPPGLGGETQYF
>-|TRBD2|TRBJ2-3|TRBV24-1
TGTGCCACCAGTCGGGGACTAGCGAGCACAGATACGCAGTATTTT
CATSRGLASTDTQYF
>few|TRBD1|TRBJ2-7|TRBV28
TGTGCCACCTGGGACAGGGGCTACGAGCAGTACTTC
CATWDRGYEQYF
>-|-|TRBJ2-3|TRBV7-8
TGTGCCAGCAGCTTAGTAGAGGGGCAGTATTTT
CASSLVEGQYF
>-|-|TRBJ2-7|TRBV9
TGTGCCAGCAGCGTCGCGTCAGACAGTTCCTACGAGCAGTACTTC
CASSVASDSSYEQYF
>few|TRBD1|TRBJ1-2|TRBV19
TGTGCCAGTAGTCCTGACAGGGATGACTATGGCTACACCTTC
CASSPDRDDYGYTF
>many|-|TRBJ2-7|TRBV27
TGTGCCAGCAGTTTATTAGCTGACGGCTACGAGCAGTACTTC
CASSLLADGYEQYF
>-|TRBD1|TRBJ1-4|TRBV28
TGTGCCAGCAGCATTACCGGGACAGGAAGTGAAAAACTGTTTTTT
CASSITGTGSEKLFF
>once|TRBD1|TRBJ2-7|TRBV18
TGTGCCAGCTCACCACCGGTGGCCCAGGGGGATAACTACGAGCAGTACTTC
CASSPPVAQGDNYEQYF
>-|TRBD1|TRBJ1-1|TRBV5-1
TGCGCCAGCAGGGAGGGACAGGGGACCACTGAAGCTTTCTTT
CASREGQGTTEAFF
>-|-|TRBJ2-7|TRBV2
TGTGCCAGCAAGATGGCGGCAGCCTACGAGCAGTACTTC
CASKMAAAYEQYF
>-|TRBD2|TRBJ2-1|TRBV3-1/TRBV3-2
TGTGCCAGCAGCCCCCCCGGGGCGGGAGGTCATGAGCAGTTCTTC
CASSPPGAGGHEQFF
>-|-|TRBJ2-4|TRBV6-2/TRBV6-3
TGTGCCAGCAGTCAGCAGGGGTGGGGGAACATTCAGTACTTC
CASSQQGWGNIQYF
>-|TRBD1|TRBJ2-7|TRBV11-2
TGTGCCAGCAGCTTGGCGACAGGGGGTAGCTACGAGCAGTACTTC
CASSLATGGSYEQYF
>-|TRBD2|TRBJ2-1|TRBV7-9
TGTGCCAGCAGCCCCAAACCTACTAGCGGGACCTACAATGAGCAGTTCTTC
CASSPKPTSGTYNEQFF
>once|-|TRBJ2-3|TRBV7-9
TGTGCCAGCAGGCCGGGCACAGATACGCAGTATTTT
CASRPGTDTQYF